Sequencing of this TCR beta chain was carried out in a study of cytomegalovirus exposure and HLA in healthy donors. Study as a whole: It was reported in a later analysis that the same platform had been used for the 120 or so validation repertoires as for the 550 to 700 first-cohort repertoires.

Method: immunoSEQ multiplex PCR; TCRdb's copy keeps in-frame clones and lacks some. The table lists more than 100,000 clones, roughly 88% of them singletons, with roughly 6.3% in the top ten. Turning to this clone: The antigen is unknown.

Study results and limitations: As was reported, the classifier diagnosed cytomegalovirus status with high specificity and sensitivity.

Looked up from germline, CDR1 is SGHTA and CDR2 is FQGNSA. The CDR3 runs 14 residues. V was cut by 5 bases and J by 7 bases, with 17 bases left in between. Sequenced input: PBMCs. This clonotype was sampled from a woman between 18 and 29 years old in good health and CMV-seropositive. J is TRBJ1-2 and V is TRBV7-2, with a weak D call TRBD1 (6 bases). This CDR3 is CASSAYRAEGGYTF. The CDR3 nucleotides read TGTGCCAGCAGCGCATACAGGGCGGAAGGTGGCTACACCTTC.